The 4 T cell receptor beta chains listed next were all sequenced from one sample in a study of shared T cell receptors in the human thymus. Libraries were prepared by immunoSEQ multiplex PCR; TCRdb keeps only in-frame clonotypes and omits some of them. The repertoire holds under 700,000 clones, with 70% to 80% as singletons. These data were also reused for a study on human thymus T cells.

Input material: thymocytes. The receptors stem from a boy under two years old with a congenital heart defect.

In DNA form, the CDR3 reads TGTGCCAGTAGTGGTGGCGGGCGAGACACTGAAGCTTTCTTT. Amino acids: CASSGGGRDTEAFF. The V call is TRBV19, the J call TRBJ1-1; D gene uncertain. Germline CDR1 and CDR2: LNHDA and SQIVND (reference sequence). Trimming cost V 5 bases and J 3 bases, with 13 bases left between them. The CDR3 is 14 amino acids. Full variable domain (outside the CDR3, taken from reference TRBV19 and TRBJ1-1): DGGITQSPKYLFRKEGQNVTLSCEQNLNHDAMYWYRQDPGQGLRLIYYSQIVNDFQKGDIAEGYSVSREKKESFPLTVTSAQKNPTAFYLCASSGGGRDTEAFFGQGTRLTVV.

The chain combines TRBV5-1 with TRBJ2-3; 9 bases are a match to TRBD1. This CDR3 has 16 amino acids. V trimming: 0 bases; J trimming: 9 bases; junction bases outside the gene matches: 11. Germline assignment: CDR1 SGHRS and CDR2 YFSETQ. Here the CDR3 reads CASSLAGTGLLRTQYF. For the CDR3, the DNA is TGCGCCAGCAGCTTGGCCGGGACAGGGCTGCTGCGGACGCAGTATTTT.

The chain couples TRBV18 to TRBJ2-1; D is unclear. The CDR3 loop spans 17 amino acids. Germline V gives CDR1 KGHSH, CDR2 LQKENI. Trimming took 3 bases from V and 5 from J, leaving 20 bases between them. The DNA of the CDR3 is TGTGCCAGCTCACCCCACACGGCCCGTGCTCAGGACAATGAGCAGTTCTTC. It yields the protein CASSPHTARAQDNEQFF.

V is TRBV2 and J is TRBJ1-2; maybe TRBD1 (5 bases). V was shortened by 9 bases and J by 5 bases, with 16 bases between the two germline ends. CDR1 SNHLY and CDR2 FYNNEI come from the germline V gene. The CDR3 spans 13 residues. For the CDR3, the DNA is TGTGCCAGTCCCCCAGGGAGGAGGTATGGCTACACCTTC. It yields the protein CASPPGRRYGYTF.